This is a list of T cell receptor beta chains from one sample in a study of PD-1 blockade in classical Hodgkin lymphoma. TCRdb's copy holds only in-frame clones and misses some; the assay was immunoSEQ multiplex PCR. The sample has about 30,000 clones; about nine tenths are singletons. Sequencing input: CD4+ T cells from blood. The receptors were sampled from a human donor with classical Hodgkin lymphoma. CDR3s include the opening cysteine and the closing phenylalanine or tryptophan.

CDR3aa,j_gene,v_gene
CASSPSQGESTF,TRBJ1-2,TRBV27
CASSSPVTALGGYTF,TRBJ1-2,TRBV19
CASSLGGQPYEQYF,TRBJ2-7,TRBV5-5
CASNEQGNQPQHF,TRBJ1-5,TRBV6-1
CASSPQGADYGYTF,TRBJ1-2,TRBV7-9
CASSLATGVETQYF,TRBJ2-5,TRBV7-9
CASSLDQPTYNEQFF,TRBJ2-1,TRBV11-2
CASSVGQPNTEAFF,TRBJ1-1,TRBV9
CASSPPGTYNGPEAFF,TRBJ1-1,TRBV18
CASSTGVGTGELFF,TRBJ2-2,TRBV7-2
CATSIQDLDTEAFF,TRBJ1-1,TRBV15
CASSPGDNGYTF,TRBJ1-2,TRBV18
CAWSVTETQYF,TRBJ2-5,TRBV30
CASSQYSGSYNEQFF,TRBJ2-1,TRBV7-8
CASSLQGGNTIYF,TRBJ1-3,TRBV7-3
CAIRERGNTGELFF,TRBJ2-2,TRBV7-7
CASSFNRGLGEAFF,TRBJ1-1,TRBV7-3
CASSLGLAGSYNEQFF,TRBJ2-1,TRBV19
CASSFESGGSEETQYF,TRBJ2-5,TRBV28
CASSLARAGALETQYF,TRBJ2-5,TRBV7-8
CASSVTGVEQFF,TRBJ2-1,TRBV6-1
CASSLAARRGYTF,TRBJ1-2,TRBV5-4
CASSREAGGVTEAFF,TRBJ1-1,TRBV2
CASSLAPSTDTQYF,TRBJ2-3,TRBV5-6
CASRLSLPGEKLFF,TRBJ1-4,TRBV27
CAWSGQEYQPQHF,TRBJ1-5,TRBV30
CASSPTPGTGDTEAFF,TRBJ1-1,TRBV28
CASSLDTYTEAFF,TRBJ1-1,TRBV5-4
CASSSDRGRGYTF,TRBJ1-2,TRBV7-3
CASSGGWGGTRNTEAFF,TRBJ1-1,TRBV5-4
CASSWGGPRSGANVLTF,TRBJ2-6,TRBV7-2
CATSRAGASYNEQFF,TRBJ2-1,TRBV15
CASSQATSGTETQYF,TRBJ2-5,TRBV5-1
CSVGASGISTGELFF,TRBJ2-2,TRBV29-1
CASSDSSGNTIYF,TRBJ1-3,TRBV19
CASRGGLAVGNEQFF,TRBJ2-1,TRBV28
CASSLYLMNTEAFF,TRBJ1-1,TRBV27
CASSPSLAGYTF,TRBJ1-2,TRBV11-2
CASSIGGIPTEAFF,TRBJ1-1,TRBV19
CASNLGGGTEAFF,TRBJ1-1,TRBV6-5
CASSSERRTGSTEAFF,TRBJ1-1,TRBV6-5
CASSIPASGAGGAFF,TRBJ1-1,TRBV28
CASSSEKSASATEAFF,TRBJ1-1,TRBV5-4
CASSRNPGTSRTGELFF,TRBJ2-2,TRBV11-2
CASSPGLAGVYEQYF,TRBJ2-7,TRBV7-7
CASSPDQFSYNEQFF,TRBJ2-1,TRBV7-9
CASTNSDRQFF,TRBJ2-1,TRBV19
CASSQDDLYGYTF,TRBJ1-2,TRBV4-1
CASSTGLATNEKLFF,TRBJ1-4,TRBV7-7
CATSRRGGAANYGYTF,TRBJ1-2,TRBV15
CASSFLTGRVETQYF,TRBJ2-5,TRBV5-6
CAWSGQGLDIQYF,TRBJ2-4,TRBV30